One sample yielded the 17 T cell receptor beta chains listed below, sequenced in a study of blood T cell repertoires in COVID-19. Sequencing was performed with immunoSEQ multiplex PCR; in TCRdb, only in-frame clones are kept and a portion is missing. The sample lists approximately 97,000 clones; more than 85% were seen once. The sample was peripheral blood. These receptors were taken from a man aged 18 to 30 with acute or convalescent COVID-19.

This chain links TRBV30 with TRBJ2-5, with D possibly being TRBD1 (5 bases). There are 12 residues in the CDR3. CDR1 GTSNPN and CDR2 SVGIG come from the germline V gene (reference sequence). Deletions cut 2 bases from V and 5 bases from J, with 9 bases between. The CDR3 DNA follows: TGTGCCTGGAGTCAGGGCAGGGAGACCCAGTACTTC. Protein product: CAWSQGRETQYF.

The V gene is TRBV15, the J gene TRBJ2-1, with 13 nucleotides matching TRBD2. CDR3 length: 20 residues. CDR1 and CDR2 (germline): LNHNV, YYDKDF (reference sequence). With V trimmed by 3 bases and J by 0 bases, 11 bases remained unmatched. The CDR3, as DNA: TGTGCCACCAGCAGTTCACCCGGGACTAGCGGGGCCAGCTCCTACAATGAGCAGTTCTTC. This encodes CATSSSPGTSGASSYNEQFF.

This clone was counted a few times. The V gene is TRBV3-1 (or the pseudogene TRBV3-2), the J gene TRBJ1-1, with TRBD1 matching over 8 bases. With 1 base clipped from V and 5 bases from J, the junction kept 15 bases outside the gene matches. Germline V gives CDR1 LGHDT, CDR2 YNNKEL (reference sequence). CDR3 size: 18 residues. The chain's CDR3 is CASSQAGQGLLRTTEAFF. CDR3 coding DNA: TGTGCCAGCAGCCAAGCCGGACAGGGCTTACTCCGAACGACTGAAGCTTTCTTT.

The genes are TRBV18 and TRBJ1-5, with 9 bases fitting TRBD1. Germline lookup yields CDR1 KGHSH and CDR2 LQKENI. After removal of 6 bases from V and 6 bases from J, the junction contained 3 bases not matched to a gene. This CDR3 contains 13 residues. The CDR3 DNA reads TGTGCCAGCTCCGGGACAGGGAGTCAGCCCCAGCATTTT. It codes for CASSGTGSQPQHF. Drawing the rest from reference TRBV18 and TRBJ1-5, the complete variable domain is NAGVMQNPRHLVRRRGQEARLRCSPMKGHSHVYWYRQLPEEGLKFMVYLQKENIIDESGMPKERFSAEFPKEGPSILRIQQVVRGDSAAYFCASSGTGSQPQHFGDGTRLSIL.

V and J are TRBV14 and TRBJ1-1; 9 nucleotides align to TRBD1. Germline V gene sequence: CDR1 SGHDN, CDR2 FVKESK. Trimming cost V 7 bases and J 8 bases; bases outside gene matches: 14. This CDR3 region has 15 residues. The CDR3 sequence: CASTVVPGQGVEAFF. The CDR3 bases are TGTGCCAGCACCGTGGTCCCGGGACAGGGAGTAGAAGCTTTCTTT.

The chain is built from TRBV5-1 and TRBJ1-1, with D perhaps TRBD1 (5 bases). The CDR3 has 15 amino acids. Trimming removed 2 bases from V and 2 bases from J, with 13 bases in between. Germline V lookup: CDR1 SGHRS, CDR2 YFSETQ. CDR3 in DNA: TGCGCCAGCAGCTTTTTGGGGGGTGCCAACACTGAAGCTTTCTTT. This codes for CASSFLGGANTEAFF. Looking up the rest from reference TRBV5-1 and TRBJ1-1 gives the full variable domain: KAGVTQTPRYLIKTRGQQVTLSCSPISGHRSVSWYQQTPGQGLQFLFEYFSETQRNKGNFPGRFSGRQFSNSRSEMNVSTLELGDSALYLCASSFLGGANTEAFFGQGTRLTVV.

The chain links TRBV6-5 to TRBJ2-5, with a tentative D call TRBD1 (6 bases). This CDR3 region has 13 residues. Germline CDR1 MNHEY, CDR2 SVGAGI. Between the trimmed V and J ends, which lost 3 bases and 6 bases, there was a span of 11 bases. The CDR3 reads CASSYGGGQTQYF. The DNA for the CDR3 is TGTGCCAGCAGTTATGGGGGCGGTCAGACCCAGTACTTC.

Here the CDR3 reads CASSRRIGVEIYGYTF. The DNA for the CDR3 is TGTGCCAGCAGCCGCAGGATAGGGGTAGAGATCTATGGCTACACCTTC. This chain uses TRBV3-1 (or the pseudogene TRBV3-2) with TRBJ1-2; tentative D call: TRBD1 (5 bases). Germline V gene lookup returns CDR1 LGHDT and CDR2 YNNKEL (reference sequence). This CDR3 has 16 amino acids. The V end lost 4 bases, the J end lost 4 bases, and 19 bases lay between the germline ends.

There are a few counts of this clone. For the CDR3, the DNA is TGTGCCAGCAGCCAAGATTATAATGAAAAACTGTTTTTT. Translated: CASSQDYNEKLFF. The rearrangement uses TRBV3-1 (or the pseudogene TRBV3-2) and TRBJ1-4, with D unresolved. CDR3 length equals 13 residues. V lost 0 bases, J lost 4 bases, and 3 bases lay in between. CDR1 is LGHDT and CDR2 is YNNKEL in the germline V gene (reference sequence).

With regard to this clone: Different DNA sequences within this sample yield the same CDR3. V usage is TRBV24-1 and J usage is TRBJ1-1, with 7 bases that match TRBD1. CDR1 is KGHDR and CDR2 is SFDVKD in the germline V gene. This CDR3 has 13 residues. V was pared by 10 bases and J by 0 bases, with 4 bases of the junction left unmatched. CDR3 nucleotides: TGTGCCACGTCAGGGGGAATGAACACTGAAGCTTTCTTT. It translates to CATSGGMNTEAFF.

J is TRBJ2-3 and V is TRBV5-4, with a tentative D call TRBD2 (6 bases). V was cut by 0 bases and J by 2 bases, with 16 bases left in between. In germline, CDR1 is SGHNT, CDR2 YYREEE (reference sequence). CDR3 length: 17 residues. This chain's CDR3 is CASSLARGGAFTDTQYF. CDR3 nucleotide sequence: TGTGCCAGCAGCTTGGCCCGGGGAGGAGCATTCACAGATACGCAGTATTTT.

The chain is built from TRBV18 and TRBJ2-3; unclear D gene. The V end was cut by 0 bases, the J end by 0 bases, with 7 bases between. The CDR3 consists of 15 residues. Germline values: CDR1 KGHSH, CDR2 LQKENI. The CDR3 DNA reads as TGTGCCAGCTCACCACCCCAGGCCAGCACAGATACGCAGTATTTT. Amino acids: CASSPPQASTDTQYF.

This chain connects TRBV11-2 to TRBJ2-2, with TRBD1 as a possible D gene (5 bases). The CDR3 runs 14 residues. Trimming took 5 bases from V and 6 from J, leaving 13 bases between them. Germline CDR1 reads SGHAT; CDR2 reads FQNNGV. The CDR3 loop is CASSPARVPGELFF. CDR3 nucleotide sequence: TGTGCCAGCAGCCCTGCCAGGGTCCCCGGGGAGCTGTTTTTT.

The chain combines TRBV19 with TRBJ1-3; D is undetermined. Deletions cut 5 bases from V and 0 bases from J, with 14 bases between. CDR3 size: 16 residues. Germline CDR1 LNHDA, CDR2 SQIVND (reference sequence). The CDR3 spells CASSWNGYSSGNTIYF. The CDR3 DNA reads as TGTGCCAGTAGTTGGAACGGGTATAGCTCTGGAAACACCATATATTTT.

V usage is TRBV13 and J usage is TRBJ2-1; no clear D gene. Deletions cut 1 base from V and 6 bases from J, with 4 bases between. Germline CDR1 reads PRHDT; CDR2 reads FYEKMQ (reference sequence). This CDR3 spans 12 amino acids. The CDR3, as DNA: TGTGCCAGCAGCTTAGCGGTCAATGAGCAGTTCTTC. Translated, it gives CASSLAVNEQFF. The full variable domain, rest sourced from reference TRBV13 and TRBJ2-1, is AAGVIQSPRHLIKEKRETATLKCYPIPRHDTVYWYQQGPGQDPQFLISFYEKMQSDKGSIPDRFSAQQFSDYHSELNMSSLELGDSALYFCASSLAVNEQFFGPGTRLTVL.

This rearrangement joins TRBV3-1 (or the pseudogene TRBV3-2) to TRBJ1-3, with D uncertain. V lost 1 base to trimming and J lost 7 bases, with 8 bases between them. This CDR3 comprises 13 residues. Germline assignment: CDR1 LGHDT and CDR2 YNNKEL (reference sequence). The CDR3 loop reads CASSQVSGNTIYF. The CDR3, as DNA: TGTGCCAGCAGCCAAGTGTCCGGGAACACCATATATTTT.

This sequence joins TRBV19 and TRBJ1-2; TRBD1 matches 11 bases. Losses at the gene ends were 5 bases for V and 3 bases for J; bases not matched to a gene: 2. The CDR3 loop spans 14 amino acids. Germline CDR1 and CDR2: LNHDA and SQIVND (reference sequence). CDR3 DNA: TGTGCCAGTAGTCGGACAGGGGGCGACTATGGCTACACCTTC. It is translated as CASSRTGGDYGYTF.